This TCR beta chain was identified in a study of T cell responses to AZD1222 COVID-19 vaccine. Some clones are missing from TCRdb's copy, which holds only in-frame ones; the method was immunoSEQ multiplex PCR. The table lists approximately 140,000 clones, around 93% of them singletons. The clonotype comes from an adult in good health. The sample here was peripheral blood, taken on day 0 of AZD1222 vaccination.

This chain's CDR3 is CASSPEGEVTEAFF. Written as DNA, the CDR3 is TGTGCCAGCAGCCCAGAGGGGGAAGTCACTGAAGCTTTCTTT. The chain joins TRBV21-1 to TRBJ1-1; TRBD1, the table's D call, was not compared with the DNA. TRBV21-1 is a recognized pseudogene. This CDR3 region has 14 residues.